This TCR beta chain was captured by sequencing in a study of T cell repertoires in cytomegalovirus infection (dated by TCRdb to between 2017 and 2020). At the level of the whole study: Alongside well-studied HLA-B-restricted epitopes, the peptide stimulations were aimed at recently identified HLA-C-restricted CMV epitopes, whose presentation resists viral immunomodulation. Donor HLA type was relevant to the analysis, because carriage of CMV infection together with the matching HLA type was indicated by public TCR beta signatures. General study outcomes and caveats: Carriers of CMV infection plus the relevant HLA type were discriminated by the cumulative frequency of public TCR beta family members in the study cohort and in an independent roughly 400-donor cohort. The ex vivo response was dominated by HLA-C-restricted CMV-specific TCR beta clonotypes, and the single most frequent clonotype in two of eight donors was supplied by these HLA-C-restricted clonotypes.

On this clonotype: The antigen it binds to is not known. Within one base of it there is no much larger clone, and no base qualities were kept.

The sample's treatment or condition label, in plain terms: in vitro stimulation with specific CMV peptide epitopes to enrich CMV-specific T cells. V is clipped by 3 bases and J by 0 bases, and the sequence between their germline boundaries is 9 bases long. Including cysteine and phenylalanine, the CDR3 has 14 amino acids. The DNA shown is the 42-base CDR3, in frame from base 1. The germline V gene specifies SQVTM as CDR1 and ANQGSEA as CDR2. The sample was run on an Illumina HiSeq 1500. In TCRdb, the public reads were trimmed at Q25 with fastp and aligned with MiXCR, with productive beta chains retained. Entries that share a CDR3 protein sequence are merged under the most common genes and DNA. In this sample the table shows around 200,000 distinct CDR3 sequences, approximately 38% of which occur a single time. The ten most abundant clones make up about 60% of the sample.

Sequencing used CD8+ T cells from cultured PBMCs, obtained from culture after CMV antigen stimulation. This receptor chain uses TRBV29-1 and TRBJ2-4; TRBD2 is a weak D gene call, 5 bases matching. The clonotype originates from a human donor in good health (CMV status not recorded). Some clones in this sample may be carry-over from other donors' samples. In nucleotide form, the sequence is TGCAGCGTTGATGCGGGTATAGCCAAAAACATTCAGTACTTC. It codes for CSVDAGIAKNIQYF.